This TCR beta chain was documented in a study of cytomegalovirus exposure and HLA in healthy donors. Study findings and constraints: CMV antigen specificity was confirmed in vitro for three CMV-associated chains. The study listed approximately 170 cytomegalovirus-associated TCR beta chains. Using a false discovery rate of 0.05, a later analysis showed that 16,951 TCR beta sequences were associated with HLA alleles.

Primers included in the PCR were 60 Vbeta and 13 Jbeta primers. The repertoire was sequenced with immunoSEQ multiplex PCR; TCRdb's copy has only in-frame clones and lacks some. The sample contains about 120,000 clones, around 74% of which appear only once. Trimming pared 2 bases from V and 2 bases from J, leaving 10 bases between. CDR1 and CDR2 (germline): SGHDT, YYEEEE. The CDR3 totals 15 residues. In regard to this clone: Its target is unknown.

Donors were ostensibly healthy at sampling, although undocumented immune exposures were probable. This receptor was identified in a man aged 55 to 69 in good health and CMV-seropositive. Source material: PBMCs. V is TRBV5-6 and J is TRBJ2-2; D possibly corresponds to TRBD2 (6 bases). CDR3 residues: CASSLVGGNTGELFF. The CDR3 coding sequence is TGTGCCAGCAGCTTAGTGGGGGGTAACACCGGGGAGCTGTTTTTT.